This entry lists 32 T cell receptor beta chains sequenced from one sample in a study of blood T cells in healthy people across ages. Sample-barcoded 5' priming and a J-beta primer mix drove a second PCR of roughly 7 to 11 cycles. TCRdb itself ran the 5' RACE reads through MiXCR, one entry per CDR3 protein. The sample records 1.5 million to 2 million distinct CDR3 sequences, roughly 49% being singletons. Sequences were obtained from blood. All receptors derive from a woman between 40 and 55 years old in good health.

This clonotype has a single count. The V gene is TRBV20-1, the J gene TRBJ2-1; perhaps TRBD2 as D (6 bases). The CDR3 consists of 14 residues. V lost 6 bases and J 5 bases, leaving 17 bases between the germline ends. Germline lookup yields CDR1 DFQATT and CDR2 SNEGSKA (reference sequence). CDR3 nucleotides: TGCAGTGCCCCGACTAGAGTCACCAACAATGAGCAGTTCTTC. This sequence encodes CSAPTRVTNNEQFF.

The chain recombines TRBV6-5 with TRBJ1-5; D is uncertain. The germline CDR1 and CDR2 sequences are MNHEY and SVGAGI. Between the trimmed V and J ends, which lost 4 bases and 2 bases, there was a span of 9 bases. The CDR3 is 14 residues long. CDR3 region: CASSSTIGNQPQHF. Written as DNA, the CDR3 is TGTGCCAGCAGTTCAACTATAGGCAATCAGCCCCAGCATTTT.

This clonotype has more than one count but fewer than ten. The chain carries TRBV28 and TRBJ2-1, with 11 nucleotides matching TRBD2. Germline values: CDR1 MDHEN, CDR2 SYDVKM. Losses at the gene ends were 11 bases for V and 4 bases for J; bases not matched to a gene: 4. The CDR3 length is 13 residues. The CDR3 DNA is TGTGCCTGTCGGACTAGCGGGTACAATGAGCAGTTCTTC. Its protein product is CACRTSGYNEQFF.

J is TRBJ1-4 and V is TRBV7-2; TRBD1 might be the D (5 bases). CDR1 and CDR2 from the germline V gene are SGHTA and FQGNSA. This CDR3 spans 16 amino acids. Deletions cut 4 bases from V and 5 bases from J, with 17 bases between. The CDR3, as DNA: TGTGCCAGCAGCTCCCGTCTTGGGGGAGGAAATGAAAAACTGTTTTTT. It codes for CASSSRLGGGNEKLFF.

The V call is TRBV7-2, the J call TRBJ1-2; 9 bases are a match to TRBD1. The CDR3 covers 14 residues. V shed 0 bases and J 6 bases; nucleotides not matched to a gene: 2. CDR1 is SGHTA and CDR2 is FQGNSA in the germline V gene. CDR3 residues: CASSLAQGANGYTF. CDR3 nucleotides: TGTGCCAGCAGCTTAGCACAGGGGGCTAATGGCTACACCTTC.

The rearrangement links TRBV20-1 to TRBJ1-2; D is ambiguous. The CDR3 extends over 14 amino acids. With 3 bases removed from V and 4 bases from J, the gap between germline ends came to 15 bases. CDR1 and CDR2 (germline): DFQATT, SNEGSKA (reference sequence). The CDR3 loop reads CSASPGDASYGYTF. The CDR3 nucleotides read TGCAGTGCTAGTCCCGGAGACGCCTCCTATGGCTACACCTTC.

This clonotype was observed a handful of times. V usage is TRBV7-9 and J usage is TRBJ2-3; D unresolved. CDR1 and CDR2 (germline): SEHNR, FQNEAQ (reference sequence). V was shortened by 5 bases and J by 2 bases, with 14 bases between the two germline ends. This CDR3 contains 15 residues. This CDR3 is CASSQEGKVTDTQYF. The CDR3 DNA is TGTGCCAGCAGCCAAGAAGGGAAGGTCACAGATACGCAGTATTTT.

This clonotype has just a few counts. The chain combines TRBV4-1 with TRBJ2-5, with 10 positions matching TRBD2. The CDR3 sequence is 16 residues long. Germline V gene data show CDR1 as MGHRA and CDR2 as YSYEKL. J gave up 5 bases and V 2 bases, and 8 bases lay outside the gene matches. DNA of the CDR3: TGCGCCAGCAGCCAAAGCGGGGGGGCATATCAGGAGACCCAGTACTTC. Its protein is CASSQSGGAYQETQYF.

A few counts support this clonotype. Here the CDR3 DNA reads TGCGCCAGCAGCCAGACTAGCGCCAATGAAAAACTGTTTTTT. It codes for CASSQTSANEKLFF. The V call is TRBV4-3, the J call TRBJ1-4; D is uncertain. The CDR3 is 14 residues long. Germline CDR1 LGHNA, CDR2 YSLEER. The V gene lost 3 bases and the J gene lost 5 bases, with 10 bases spanning the gap.

The CDR3 sequence is CASSSAGGTFTF. CDR3 sequence (DNA): TGCGCCAGCAGCAGCGCAGGGGGCACTTTCACCTTC. J is TRBJ1-2 and V is TRBV4-1; 8 nucleotides match TRBD1. The junction had 9 bases not matched to a gene; V was cut back by 5 bases and J by 13 bases. Per germline, CDR1 MGHRA and CDR2 YSYEKL. This CDR3 region has 12 residues.

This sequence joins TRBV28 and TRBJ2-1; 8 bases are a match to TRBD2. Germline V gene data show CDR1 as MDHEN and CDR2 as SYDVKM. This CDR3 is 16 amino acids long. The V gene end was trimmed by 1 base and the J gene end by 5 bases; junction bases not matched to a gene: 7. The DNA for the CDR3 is TGTGCCAGCAGTTTATTCGGGGGGGCCAAGCACAATGAGCAGTTCTTC. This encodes CASSLFGGAKHNEQFF. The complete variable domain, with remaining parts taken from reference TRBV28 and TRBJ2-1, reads DVKVTQSSRYLVKRTGEKVFLECVQDMDHENMFWYRQDPGLGLRLIYFSYDVKMKEKGDIPEGYSVSREKKERFSLILESASTNQTSMYLCASSLFGGAKHNEQFFGPGTRLTVL.

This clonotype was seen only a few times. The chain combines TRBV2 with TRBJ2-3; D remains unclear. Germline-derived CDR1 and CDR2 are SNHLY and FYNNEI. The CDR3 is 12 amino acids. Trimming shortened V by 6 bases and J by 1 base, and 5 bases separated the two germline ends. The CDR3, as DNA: TGTGCCAGCAGGCCCCGCACAGATACGCAGTATTTT. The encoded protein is CASRPRTDTQYF.

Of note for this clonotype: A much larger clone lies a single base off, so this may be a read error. CDR3 DNA sequence: TGCAGCGTTCTCCCGGGACTGACATACGAGCAGTACTTC. This translates into CSVLPGLTYEQYF. The rearrangement links TRBV29-1 to TRBJ2-7, with D possibly TRBD2 on 6 matching bases. Deletions cut 5 bases from V and 4 bases from J, with 15 bases between. CDR1 and CDR2 (germline): SQVTM, ANQGSEA. This CDR3 has 13 residues.

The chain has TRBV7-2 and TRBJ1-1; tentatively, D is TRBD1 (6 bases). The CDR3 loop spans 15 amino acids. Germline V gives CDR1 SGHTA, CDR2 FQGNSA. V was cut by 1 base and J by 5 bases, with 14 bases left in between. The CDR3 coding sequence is TGTGCCAGCAGCTTAGAGGTTACAGGGTGGACTGAAGCTTTCTTT. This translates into CASSLEVTGWTEAFF.

The chain's CDR3 is CASKDRGHETQYF. CDR3 coding DNA: TGTGCCAGCAAAGACAGGGGGCATGAGACCCAGTACTTC. V is TRBV2 and J is TRBJ2-5, with 10 positions matching TRBD1. The CDR3 spans 13 residues. J lost 5 bases, V lost 7 bases, and 4 bases had no gene match. Germline CDR1 is SNHLY and CDR2 is FYNNEI. The full variable domain, with the rest looked up from reference TRBV2 and TRBJ2-5, is EPEVTQTPSHQVTQMGQEVILRCVPISNHLYFYWYRQILGQKVEFLVSFYNNEISEKSEIFDDQFSVERPDGSNFTLKIRSTKLEDSAMYFCASKDRGHETQYFGPGTRLLVL.

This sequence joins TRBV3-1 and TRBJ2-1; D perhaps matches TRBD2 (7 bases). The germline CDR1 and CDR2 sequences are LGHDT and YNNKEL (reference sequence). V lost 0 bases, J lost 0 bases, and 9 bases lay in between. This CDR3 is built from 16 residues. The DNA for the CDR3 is TGTGCCAGCAGCCAAGATGGGGGGGCCTCCTACAATGAGCAGTTCTTC. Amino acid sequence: CASSQDGGASYNEQFF.

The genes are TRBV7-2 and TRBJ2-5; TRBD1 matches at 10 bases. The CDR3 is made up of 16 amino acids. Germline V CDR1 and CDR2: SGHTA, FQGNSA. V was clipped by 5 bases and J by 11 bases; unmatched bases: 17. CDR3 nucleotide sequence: TGTGCCAGCAGCACCAAGACAGGGGGCAGTCACAATGAGCAGTACTTC. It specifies CASSTKTGGSHNEQYF.

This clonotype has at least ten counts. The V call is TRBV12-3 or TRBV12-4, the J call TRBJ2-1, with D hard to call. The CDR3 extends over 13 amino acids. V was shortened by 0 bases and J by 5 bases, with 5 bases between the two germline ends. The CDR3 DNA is TGTGCCAGCAGTTTAGCAGGGAACAATGAGCAGTTCTTC. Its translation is CASSLAGNNEQFF.

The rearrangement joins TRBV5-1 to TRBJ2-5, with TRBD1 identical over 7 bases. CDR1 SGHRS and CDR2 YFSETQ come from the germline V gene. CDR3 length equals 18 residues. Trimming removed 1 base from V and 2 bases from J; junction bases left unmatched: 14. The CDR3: CASSLRPGQTTGQETQYF. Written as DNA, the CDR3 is TGCGCCAGCAGCTTGCGCCCGGGACAGACTACAGGACAAGAGACCCAGTACTTC.

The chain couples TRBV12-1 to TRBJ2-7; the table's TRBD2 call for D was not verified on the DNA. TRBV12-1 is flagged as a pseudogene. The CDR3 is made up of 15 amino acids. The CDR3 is CASSLVLFQTYEQYF. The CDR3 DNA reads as TGTGCCAGCAGTTTAGTCCTATTTCAAACCTACGAGCAGTACTTC.

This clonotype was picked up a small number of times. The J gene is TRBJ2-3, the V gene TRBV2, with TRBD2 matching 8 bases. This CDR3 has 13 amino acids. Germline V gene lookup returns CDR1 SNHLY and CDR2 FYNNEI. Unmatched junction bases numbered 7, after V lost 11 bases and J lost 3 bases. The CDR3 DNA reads TGTGCCGGCTGGGCGGGGGGTACAGATACGCAGTATTTT. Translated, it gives CAGWAGGTDTQYF.

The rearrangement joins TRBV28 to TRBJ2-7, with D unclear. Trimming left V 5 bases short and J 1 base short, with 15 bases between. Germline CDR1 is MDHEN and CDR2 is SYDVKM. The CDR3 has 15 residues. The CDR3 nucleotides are TGTGCCAGCAGTCCGTCTACAGTGGGTTCCTACGAGCAGTACTTC. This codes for CASSPSTVGSYEQYF.

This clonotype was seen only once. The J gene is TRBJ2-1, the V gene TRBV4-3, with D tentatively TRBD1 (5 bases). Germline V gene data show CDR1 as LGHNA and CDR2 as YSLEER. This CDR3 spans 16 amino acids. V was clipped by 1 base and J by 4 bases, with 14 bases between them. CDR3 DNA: TGCGCCAGCAGCCAAGGGACATATTCCCAATACAATGAGCAGTTCTTC. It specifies CASSQGTYSQYNEQFF.

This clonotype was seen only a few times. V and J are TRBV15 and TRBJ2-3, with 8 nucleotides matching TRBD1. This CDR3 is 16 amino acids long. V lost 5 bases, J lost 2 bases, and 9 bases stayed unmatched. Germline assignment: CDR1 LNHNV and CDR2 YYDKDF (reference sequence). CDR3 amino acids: CATSLPRDRTTDTQYF. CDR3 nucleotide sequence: TGTGCCACCAGCTTACCCCGGGACAGGACCACAGATACGCAGTATTTT.

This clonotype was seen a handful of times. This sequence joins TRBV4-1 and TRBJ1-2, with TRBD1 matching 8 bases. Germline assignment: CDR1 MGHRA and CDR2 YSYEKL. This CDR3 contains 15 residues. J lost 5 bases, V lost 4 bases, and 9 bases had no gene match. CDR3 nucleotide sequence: TGCGCCAGCAGCCTGCCGACAGGGGTGAGATATGGCTACACCTTC. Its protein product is CASSLPTGVRYGYTF.

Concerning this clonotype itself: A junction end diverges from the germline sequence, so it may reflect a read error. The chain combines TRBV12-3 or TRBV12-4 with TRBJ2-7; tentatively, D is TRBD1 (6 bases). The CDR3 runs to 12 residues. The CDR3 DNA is TGTACCAGCAGGGGTTGGTCCTACGAGCAGTACTTC. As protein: CTSRGWSYEQYF.

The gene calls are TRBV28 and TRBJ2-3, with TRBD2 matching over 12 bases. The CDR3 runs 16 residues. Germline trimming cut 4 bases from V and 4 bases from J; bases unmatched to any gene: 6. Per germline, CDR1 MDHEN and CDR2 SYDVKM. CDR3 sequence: CASSSGLAGRSDTQYF. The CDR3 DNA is TGTGCCAGCAGTTCCGGACTAGCGGGGAGATCAGATACGCAGTATTTT.

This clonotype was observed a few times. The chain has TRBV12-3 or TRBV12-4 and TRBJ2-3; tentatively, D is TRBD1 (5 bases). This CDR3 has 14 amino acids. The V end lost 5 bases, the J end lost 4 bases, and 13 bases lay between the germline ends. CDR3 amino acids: CASSTTGAADTQYF. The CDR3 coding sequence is TGTGCCAGCAGTACAACAGGAGCCGCAGATACGCAGTATTTT.

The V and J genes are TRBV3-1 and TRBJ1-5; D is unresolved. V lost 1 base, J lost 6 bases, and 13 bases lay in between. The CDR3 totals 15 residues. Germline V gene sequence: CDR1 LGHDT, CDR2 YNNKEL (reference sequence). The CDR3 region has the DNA TGTGCCAGCAGCCAAGGGGAGGTTGGTACTCAGCCCCAGCATTTT. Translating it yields CASSQGEVGTQPQHF.

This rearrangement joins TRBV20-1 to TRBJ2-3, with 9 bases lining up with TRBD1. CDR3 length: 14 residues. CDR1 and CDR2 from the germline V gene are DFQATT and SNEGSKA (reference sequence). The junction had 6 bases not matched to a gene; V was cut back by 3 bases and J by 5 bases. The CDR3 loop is CSAREQGAGDTQYF. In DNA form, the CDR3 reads TGCAGTGCTAGGGAACAGGGGGCTGGAGATACGCAGTATTTT.

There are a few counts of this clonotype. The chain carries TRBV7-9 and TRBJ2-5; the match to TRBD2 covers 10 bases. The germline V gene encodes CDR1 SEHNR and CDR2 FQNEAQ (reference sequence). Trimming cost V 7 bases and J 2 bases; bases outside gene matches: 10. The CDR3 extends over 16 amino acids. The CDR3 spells CASTLTSGVGQETQYF. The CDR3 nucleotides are TGTGCCAGCACCCTTACTAGCGGGGTTGGGCAAGAGACCCAGTACTTC.

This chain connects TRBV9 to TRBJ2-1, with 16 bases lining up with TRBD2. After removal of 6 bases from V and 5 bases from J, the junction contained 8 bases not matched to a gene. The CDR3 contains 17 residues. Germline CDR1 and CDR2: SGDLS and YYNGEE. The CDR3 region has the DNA TGTGCCAGCACCATCGGGACTAGCGGGGGGGTACACAATGAGCAGTTCTTC. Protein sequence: CASTIGTSGGVHNEQFF.